This is a list of T cell receptor beta chains from one sample in a study of blood T cell repertoires in COVID-19. Sequencing was performed with immunoSEQ multiplex PCR; in TCRdb, only in-frame clones are kept and a portion is missing. Of some 110,000 clones in the sample, about four fifths are singletons; the top ten hold more than 15%. The specimen was peripheral blood. These receptors all come from a man between 60 and 75 years old with active or convalescent COVID-19. Each CDR3 is given with its conserved first and last residue. The order of the fields is clone size, D gene, J gene, V gene, CDR3 DNA, CDR3 protein. A D gene is named only where the DNA matches it firmly. Clone size is stated in some rows and not others, as once, few, many or a class when expanded.

size: few; D: TRBD2; J: TRBJ2-7; V: TRBV11-2; DNA: TGTGCCAGCAGCCTGAGGACTAGCGGCTACGAGCAGTACTTC; CDR3: CASSLRTSGYEQYF
size: .; D: .; J: TRBJ2-3; V: TRBV19; DNA: TGTGCCAGTAGTATCGGAGATACGCAGTATTTT; CDR3: CASSIGDTQYF
size: once; D: TRBD2; J: TRBJ2-7; V: TRBV4-2; DNA: TGTGCCAGCAGCCAAGTGGTCCGACTAGCGCGGGAGACATCCTACGAGCAGTACTTC; CDR3: CASSQVVRLARETSYEQYF
size: .; D: .; J: TRBJ2-5; V: TRBV5-4; DNA: TGTGCCAGCAGCCGCACAGGGAGAGAGACCCAGTACTTC; CDR3: CASSRTGRETQYF
size: .; D: .; J: TRBJ1-1; V: TRBV2; DNA: TGTGCCAGCAGTGACTGGGCAGATATTCACACTGAAGCTTTCTTT; CDR3: CASSDWADIHTEAFF
size: .; D: .; J: TRBJ1-4; V: TRBV18; DNA: TGTGCCAGCTCACCAACAGGTCTTATTCATGAAAAACTGTTTTTT; CDR3: CASSPTGLIHEKLFF
size: .; D: TRBD2; J: TRBJ2-1; V: TRBV3-1/TRBV3-2; DNA: TGTGCCAGCAGCCCTCAGCGGGGACACAATGAGCAGTTCTTC; CDR3: CASSPQRGHNEQFF
size: .; D: TRBD1; J: TRBJ1-1; V: TRBV6-5; DNA: TGTGCCAGCAGACGACAGGGGGGCACTGAAGCTTTCTTT; CDR3: CASRRQGGTEAFF
size: .; D: TRBD1; J: TRBJ2-1; V: TRBV12-5; DNA: TGTGCTAGTGGTTTGGGTACAGGGGCAGGGATTCCTTACAATGAGCAGTTCTTC; CDR3: CASGLGTGAGIPYNEQFF
size: .; D: .; J: TRBJ2-7; V: TRBV11-3; DNA: TGTGCCAGCAGCTTATCGGGAACCGAGCAGTACTTC; CDR3: CASSLSGTEQYF
size: few; D: .; J: TRBJ2-3; V: TRBV7-8; DNA: TGTGCCAGCAGCTTAGCGGGACACGTCACAGATACGCAGTATTTT; CDR3: CASSLAGHVTDTQYF
size: .; D: .; J: TRBJ2-5; V: TRBV27; DNA: TGTGCCAGCAGTTTTACAGGACAATTTGGAGAGACCCAGTACTTC; CDR3: CASSFTGQFGETQYF
size: .; D: .; J: TRBJ1-1; V: TRBV19; DNA: TGTGCCAGTAGTAAGGGAGACAGGCCCGACACTGAAGCTTTCTTT; CDR3: CASSKGDRPDTEAFF
size: .; D: TRBD1; J: TRBJ1-1; V: TRBV7-2; DNA: TGTGCCAGCAGCATCCGACAGGGTGGGTCTACTGAAGCTTTCTTT; CDR3: CASSIRQGGSTEAFF
size: once; D: TRBD2; J: TRBJ2-7; V: TRBV6-2/TRBV6-3; DNA: TGTGCCAGCAGTTGGGGTGGCAGCGGGAGGACTTACGAGCAGTACTTC; CDR3: CASSWGGSGRTYEQYF
size: .; D: TRBD1; J: TRBJ2-7; V: TRBV7-8; DNA: TGTGCCAGCAGCGTTCGACAGGGGTGGTACGAGCAGTACTTC; CDR3: CASSVRQGWYEQYF
size: few; D: TRBD2; J: TRBJ2-5; V: TRBV19; DNA: TGTGCCAGTAGTATTCAGACTAGCGGGAGCGGGGAGACCCAGTACTTC; CDR3: CASSIQTSGSGETQYF
size: .; D: .; J: TRBJ1-6; V: TRBV4-3; DNA: TGCGCCAGCAGCCACGGACACTATAATTCACCCCTCCACTTT; CDR3: CASSHGHYNSPLHF
size: .; D: .; J: TRBJ1-3; V: TRBV12-3/TRBV12-4; DNA: TGTGCCAGCAGTTTCGGTGACACCATATATTTT; CDR3: CASSFGDTIYF
size: .; D: .; J: TRBJ2-1; V: TRBV27; DNA: TGTGCCAGCAGTTCGTTTGACAATGAGCAGTTCTTC; CDR3: CASSSFDNEQFF
size: .; D: TRBD1; J: TRBJ2-7; V: TRBV9; DNA: TGTGCCAGCAGCGCGGGGACAGTACCCTACGAGCAGTACTTC; CDR3: CASSAGTVPYEQYF
size: .; D: .; J: TRBJ2-1; V: TRBV4-2; DNA: TGTGCCAGCAGCCAAGCTGCGGGACAGAGATACAATGAGCAGTTCTTC; CDR3: CASSQAAGQRYNEQFF
size: .; D: .; J: TRBJ2-1; V: TRBV7-2; DNA: TGTGCCAGCAGCTTCCGGGACTGGAGCTCCTACAATGAGCAGTTCTTC; CDR3: CASSFRDWSSYNEQFF
size: .; D: TRBD2; J: TRBJ2-2; V: TRBV12-3/TRBV12-4; DNA: TGTGCCAGCGTGGTAGCGGGATCCGGGGAGCTGTTTTTT; CDR3: CASVVAGSGELFF